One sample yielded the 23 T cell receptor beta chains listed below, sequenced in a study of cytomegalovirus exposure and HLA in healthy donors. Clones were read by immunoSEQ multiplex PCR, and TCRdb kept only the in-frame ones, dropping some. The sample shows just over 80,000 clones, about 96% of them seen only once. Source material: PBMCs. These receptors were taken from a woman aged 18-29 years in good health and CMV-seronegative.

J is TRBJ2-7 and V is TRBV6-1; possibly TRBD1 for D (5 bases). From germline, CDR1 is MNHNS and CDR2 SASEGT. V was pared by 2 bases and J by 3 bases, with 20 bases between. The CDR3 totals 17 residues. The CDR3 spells CASSEIWVRQGSYEQYF. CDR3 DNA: TGTGCCAGCAGTGAAATCTGGGTTAGGCAGGGAAGCTACGAGCAGTACTTC.

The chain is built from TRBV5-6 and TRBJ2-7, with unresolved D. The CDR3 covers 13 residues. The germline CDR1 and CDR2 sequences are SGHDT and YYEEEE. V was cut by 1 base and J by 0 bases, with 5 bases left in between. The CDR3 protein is CASSLLSSYEQYF. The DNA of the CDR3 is TGTGCCAGCAGCTTGTTGAGCTCCTACGAGCAGTACTTC.

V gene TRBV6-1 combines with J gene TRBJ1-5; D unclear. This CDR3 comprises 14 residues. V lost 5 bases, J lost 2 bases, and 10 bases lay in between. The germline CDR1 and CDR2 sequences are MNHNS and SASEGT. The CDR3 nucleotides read TGTGCCAGCAGTCAGCAGGTACGCAATCAGCCCCAGCATTTT. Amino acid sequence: CASSQQVRNQPQHF.

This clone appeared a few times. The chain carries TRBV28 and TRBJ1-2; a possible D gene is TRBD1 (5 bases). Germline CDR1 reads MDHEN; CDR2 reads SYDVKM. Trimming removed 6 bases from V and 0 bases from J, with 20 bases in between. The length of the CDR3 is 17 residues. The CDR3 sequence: CASRQPDRNRPNYGYTF. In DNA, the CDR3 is TGTGCCAGCAGGCAACCAGACAGAAACCGCCCTAACTATGGCTACACCTTC.

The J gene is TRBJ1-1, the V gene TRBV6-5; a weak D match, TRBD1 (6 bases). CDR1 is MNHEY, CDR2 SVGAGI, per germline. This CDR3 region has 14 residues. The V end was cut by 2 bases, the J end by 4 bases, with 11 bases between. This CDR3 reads CASSYAGVVTEAFF. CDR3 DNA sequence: TGTGCCAGCAGTTACGCAGGGGTCGTCACTGAAGCTTTCTTT.

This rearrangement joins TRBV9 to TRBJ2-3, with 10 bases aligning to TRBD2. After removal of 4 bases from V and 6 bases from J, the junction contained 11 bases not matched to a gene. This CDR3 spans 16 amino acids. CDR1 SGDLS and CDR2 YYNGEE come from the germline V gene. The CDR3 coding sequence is TGTGCCAGCAGCACCGATCTAGCGGGAGTTGGGGATACGCAGTATTTT. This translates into CASSTDLAGVGDTQYF.

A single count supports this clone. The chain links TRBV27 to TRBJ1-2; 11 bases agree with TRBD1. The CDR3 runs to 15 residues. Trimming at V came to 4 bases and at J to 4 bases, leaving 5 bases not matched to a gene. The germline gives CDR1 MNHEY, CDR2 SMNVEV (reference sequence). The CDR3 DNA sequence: TGTGCCAGCAGTTACGCCGGGACAGGGGGCTATGGCTACACCTTC. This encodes CASSYAGTGGYGYTF.

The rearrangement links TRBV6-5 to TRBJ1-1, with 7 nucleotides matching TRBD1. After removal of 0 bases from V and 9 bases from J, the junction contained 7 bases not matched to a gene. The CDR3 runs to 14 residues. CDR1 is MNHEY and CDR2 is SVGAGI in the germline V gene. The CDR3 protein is CASSYSTGDSQAFF. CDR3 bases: TGTGCCAGCAGTTACTCGACTGGGGACAGCCAAGCTTTCTTT.

The CDR3 loop reads CASNDPGGDTQYF. In DNA form, the CDR3 reads TGTGCCAGCAACGATCCAGGGGGCGATACGCAGTATTTT. The chain employs TRBV6-1 and TRBJ2-3; 8 bases fit TRBD1. The CDR3 runs 13 residues. The V and J ends lost 7 bases and 6 bases, in that order; junction bases with no gene match: 6. Germline CDR1 and CDR2: MNHNS and SASEGT.

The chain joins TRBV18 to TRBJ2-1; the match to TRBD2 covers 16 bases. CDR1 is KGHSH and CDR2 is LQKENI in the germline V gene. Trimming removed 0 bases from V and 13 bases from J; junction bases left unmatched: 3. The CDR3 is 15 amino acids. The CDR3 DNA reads TGTGCCAGCTCACCACCGGGACTAGCGGGAGGGCCTCAGTTCTTC. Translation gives CASSPPGLAGGPQFF.

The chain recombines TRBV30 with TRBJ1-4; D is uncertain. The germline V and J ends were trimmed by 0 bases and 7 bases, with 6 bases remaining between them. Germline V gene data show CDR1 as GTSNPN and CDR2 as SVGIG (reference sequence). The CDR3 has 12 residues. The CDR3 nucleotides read TGTGCCTGGAGTGTACTAGGTGAAAAACTGTTTTTT. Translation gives CAWSVLGEKLFF.

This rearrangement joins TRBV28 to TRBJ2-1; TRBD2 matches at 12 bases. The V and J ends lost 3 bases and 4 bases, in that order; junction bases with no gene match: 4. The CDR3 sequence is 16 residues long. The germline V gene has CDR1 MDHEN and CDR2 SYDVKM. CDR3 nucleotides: TGTGCCAGCAGTTTTCTAGCGGGAGGGGTTTACAATGAGCAGTTCTTC. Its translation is CASSFLAGGVYNEQFF.

As DNA, the CDR3 is TGTGCCACCGGGACAAATGAAGCTTTCTTT. As protein: CATGTNEAFF. V and J are TRBV15 and TRBJ1-1; tentative D call: TRBD1 (6 bases). The CDR3 is made up of 10 amino acids. Trimming removed 8 bases at V and 7 bases at J, with 8 bases between. Per germline, CDR1 LNHNV and CDR2 YYDKDF (reference sequence).

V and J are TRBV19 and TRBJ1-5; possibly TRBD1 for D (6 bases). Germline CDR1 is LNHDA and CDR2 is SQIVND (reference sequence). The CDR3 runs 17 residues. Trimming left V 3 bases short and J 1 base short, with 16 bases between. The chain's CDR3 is CASSIWGRQESNQPQHF. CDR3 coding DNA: TGTGCCAGTAGTATTTGGGGACGACAGGAAAGCAATCAGCCCCAGCATTTT.

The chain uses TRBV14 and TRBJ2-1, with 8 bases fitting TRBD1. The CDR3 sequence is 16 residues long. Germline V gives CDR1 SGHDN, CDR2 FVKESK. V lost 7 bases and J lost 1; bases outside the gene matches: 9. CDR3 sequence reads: CASTARDRSSYNEQFF. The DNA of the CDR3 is TGTGCCAGCACCGCTAGGGACAGGTCGTCCTACAATGAGCAGTTCTTC.

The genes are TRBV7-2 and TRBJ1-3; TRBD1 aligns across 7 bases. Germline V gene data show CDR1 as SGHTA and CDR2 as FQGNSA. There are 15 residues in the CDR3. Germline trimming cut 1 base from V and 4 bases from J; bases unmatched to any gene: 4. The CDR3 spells CASSLDPGGGNTIYF. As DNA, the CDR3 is TGTGCCAGCAGCTTAGATCCAGGGGGAGGAAACACCATATATTTT.

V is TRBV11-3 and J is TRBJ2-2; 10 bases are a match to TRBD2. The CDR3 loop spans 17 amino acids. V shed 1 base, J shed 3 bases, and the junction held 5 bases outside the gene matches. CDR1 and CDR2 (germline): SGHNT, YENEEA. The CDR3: CASSLGAGGPDTGELFF. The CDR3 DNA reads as TGTGCCAGCAGCTTAGGAGCGGGAGGGCCAGACACCGGGGAGCTGTTTTTT.

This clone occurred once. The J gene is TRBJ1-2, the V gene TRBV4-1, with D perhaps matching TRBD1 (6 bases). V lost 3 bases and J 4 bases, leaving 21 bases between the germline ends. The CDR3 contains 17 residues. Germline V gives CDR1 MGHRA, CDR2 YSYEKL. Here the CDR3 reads CASSQGHQGLTAYGYTF. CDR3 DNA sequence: TGCGCCAGCAGCCAGGGGCATCAGGGGCTAACCGCCTATGGCTACACCTTC.

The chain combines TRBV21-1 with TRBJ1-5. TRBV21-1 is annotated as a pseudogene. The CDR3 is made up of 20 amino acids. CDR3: CASSKVRRTLSIGSNQPQHF. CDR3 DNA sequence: TGTGCCAGCAGCAAAGTTAGGAGGACCCTTAGCATAGGTAGCAATCAGCCCCAGCATTTT.

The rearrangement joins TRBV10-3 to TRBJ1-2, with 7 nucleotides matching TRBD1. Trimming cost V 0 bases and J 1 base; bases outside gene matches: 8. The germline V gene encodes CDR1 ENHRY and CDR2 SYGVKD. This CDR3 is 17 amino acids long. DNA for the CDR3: TGTGCCATCAGTGAGTCGCCCGGGACAGCCCTTAACTATGGCTACACCTTC. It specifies CAISESPGTALNYGYTF.

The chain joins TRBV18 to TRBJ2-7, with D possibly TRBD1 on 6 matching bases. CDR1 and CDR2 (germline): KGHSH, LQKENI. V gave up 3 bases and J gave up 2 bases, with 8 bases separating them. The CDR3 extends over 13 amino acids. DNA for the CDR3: TGTGCCAGCTCACCGACAGGCACCTACGAGCAGTACTTC. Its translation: CASSPTGTYEQYF. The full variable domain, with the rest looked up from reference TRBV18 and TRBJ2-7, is NAGVMQNPRHLVRRRGQEARLRCSPMKGHSHVYWYRQLPEEGLKFMVYLQKENIIDESGMPKERFSAEFPKEGPSILRIQQVVRGDSAAYFCASSPTGTYEQYFGPGTRLTVT.

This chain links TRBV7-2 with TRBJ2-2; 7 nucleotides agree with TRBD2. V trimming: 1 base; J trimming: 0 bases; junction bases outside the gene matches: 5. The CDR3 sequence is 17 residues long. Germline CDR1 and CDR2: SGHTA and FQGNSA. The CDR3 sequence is CASSLVASGTNTGELFF. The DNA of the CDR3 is TGTGCCAGCAGCTTAGTCGCCAGCGGGACGAACACCGGGGAGCTGTTTTTT.

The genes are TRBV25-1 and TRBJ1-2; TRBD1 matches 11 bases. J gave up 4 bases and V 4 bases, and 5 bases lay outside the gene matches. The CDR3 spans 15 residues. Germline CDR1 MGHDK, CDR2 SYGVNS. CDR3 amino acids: CASSVGTGGAYGYTF. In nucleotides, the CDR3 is TGTGCCAGCAGTGTTGGGACAGGGGGAGCCTATGGCTACACCTTC.